This entry lists 3 T cell receptor beta chains sequenced from one sample in a study of CD8 T cells in ankylosing spondylitis. One entry per CDR3 protein, called by TCRdb with MiXCR from the 5' RACE reads. The sample shows 240,000 or so distinct CDR3 sequences, roughly 8.6% of them seen only once. Sequencing input: blood, either unsorted or a sorted T cell fraction (not recorded which). The receptors shown here come from a male donor with ankylosing spondylitis or in good health (not recorded which).

CDR3: CASSFRDPAREQYF. CDR3 bases: TGCGCCAGCAGCTTCCGGGACCCTGCGCGCGAGCAGTACTTC. The chain links TRBV5-1 to TRBJ2-7; D tentatively fits TRBD1 or TRBD2 (5 bases each). CDR1 is SGHRS and CDR2 is YFSETQ in the germline V gene. The CDR3 spans 14 residues. V was cut by 2 bases and J by 6 bases, with 15 bases left in between. The whole variable domain, filled in from reference TRBV5-1 and TRBJ2-7, reads KAGVTQTPRYLIKTRGQQVTLSCSPISGHRSVSWYQQTPGQGLQFLFEYFSETQRNKGNFPGRFSGRQFSNSRSEMNVSTLELGDSALYLCASSFRDPAREQYFGPGTRLTVT.

There are many counts of this clonotype. The rearrangement uses TRBV3-1 and TRBJ1-4; a possible D gene is TRBD1 (6 bases). Germline CDR1 and CDR2: LGHDT and YNNKEL (reference sequence). V lost 4 bases, J lost 6 bases, and 21 bases lay in between. This CDR3 is built from 17 residues. CDR3 residues: CASSLLGGGSEDEKLFF. In DNA, the CDR3 is TGTGCCAGCAGCCTTCTGGGTGGGGGCTCGGAAGATGAAAAACTGTTTTTT. Filled out from reference TRBV3-1 and TRBJ1-4, the complete variable domain reads DTAVSQTPKYLVTQMGNDKSIKCEQNLGHDTMYWYKQDSKKFLKIMFSYNNKELIINETVPNRFSPKSPDKAHLNLHINSLELGDSAVYFCASSLLGGGSEDEKLFFGSGTQLSVL.

This clonotype was seen many times. The genes are TRBV15 and TRBJ1-1; TRBD1 matches 8 bases. Unmatched junction bases numbered 11, after V lost 5 bases and J lost 6 bases. This CDR3 region has 15 residues. The germline CDR1 and CDR2 sequences are LNHNV and YYDKDF (reference sequence). The CDR3: CATSRGQGAFAEAFF. The CDR3 DNA follows: TGTGCCACCAGCCGGGGGCAGGGGGCGTTCGCTGAAGCTTTCTTT. Filled out from reference TRBV15 and TRBJ1-1, the complete variable domain reads DAMVIQNPRYQVTQFGKPVTLSCSQTLNHNVMYWYQQKSSQAPKLLFHYYDKDFNNEADTPDNFQSRRPNTSFCFLDIRSPGLGDTAMYLCATSRGQGAFAEAFFGQGTRLTVV.